This T cell receptor beta chain was identified during a study of blood T cell repertoires in COVID-19. Study at large: Specimens from acute and convalescent COVID-19 originated in the United States, Italy and Spain.

Germline CDR1 SEHNR, CDR2 FQNEAQ (reference sequence). With 3 bases clipped from V and 3 bases from J, the junction kept 3 bases outside the gene matches. This CDR3 comprises 14 residues. Some clones are missing from TCRdb's copy, which holds only in-frame ones; the method was immunoSEQ multiplex PCR. The sample gives 60,000 or so clones, around four fifths of which show up once; about 4% is in the top ten. The sequence was collected from a woman aged 80 or older with acute or convalescent COVID-19. Specimen: peripheral blood. The rearrangement joins TRBV7-9 to TRBJ1-2, with 8 bases lining up with TRBD1. The CDR3 is CASSLTGAHYGYTF. The CDR3, as DNA: TGTGCCAGCAGCTTGACAGGGGCGCACTATGGCTACACCTTC.